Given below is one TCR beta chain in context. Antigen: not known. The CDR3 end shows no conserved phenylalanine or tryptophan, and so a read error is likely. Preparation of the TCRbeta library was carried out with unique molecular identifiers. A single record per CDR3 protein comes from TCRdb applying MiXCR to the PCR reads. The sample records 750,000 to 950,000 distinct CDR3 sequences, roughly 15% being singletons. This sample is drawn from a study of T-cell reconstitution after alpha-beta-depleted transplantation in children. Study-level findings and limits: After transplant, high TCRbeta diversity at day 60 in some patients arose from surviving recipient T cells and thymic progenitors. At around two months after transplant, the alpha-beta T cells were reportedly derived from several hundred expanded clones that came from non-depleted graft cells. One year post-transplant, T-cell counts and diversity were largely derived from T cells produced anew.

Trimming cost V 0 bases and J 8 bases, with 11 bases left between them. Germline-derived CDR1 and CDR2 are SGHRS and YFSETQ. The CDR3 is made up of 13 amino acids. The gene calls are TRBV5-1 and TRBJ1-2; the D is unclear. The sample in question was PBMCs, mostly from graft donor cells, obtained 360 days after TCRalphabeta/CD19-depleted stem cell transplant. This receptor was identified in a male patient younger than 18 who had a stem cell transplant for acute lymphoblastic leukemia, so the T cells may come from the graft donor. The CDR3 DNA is TGCGCCAGCAGCTTGGCCGACTCTTGGGGCTACACCTGC. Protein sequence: CASSLADSWGYTC.